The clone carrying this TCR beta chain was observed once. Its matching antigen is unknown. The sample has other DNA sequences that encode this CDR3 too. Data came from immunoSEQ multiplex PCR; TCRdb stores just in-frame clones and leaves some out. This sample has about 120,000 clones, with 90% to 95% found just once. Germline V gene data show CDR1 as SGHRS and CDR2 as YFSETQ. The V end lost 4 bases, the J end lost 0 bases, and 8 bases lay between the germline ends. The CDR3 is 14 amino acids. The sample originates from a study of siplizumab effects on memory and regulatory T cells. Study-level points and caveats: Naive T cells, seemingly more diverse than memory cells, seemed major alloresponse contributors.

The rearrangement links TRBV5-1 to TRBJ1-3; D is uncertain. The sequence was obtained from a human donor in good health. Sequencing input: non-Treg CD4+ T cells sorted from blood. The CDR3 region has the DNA TGCGCCAGCAGCCCCGACGGCTCTGGAAACACCATATATTTT. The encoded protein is CASSPDGSGNTIYF.